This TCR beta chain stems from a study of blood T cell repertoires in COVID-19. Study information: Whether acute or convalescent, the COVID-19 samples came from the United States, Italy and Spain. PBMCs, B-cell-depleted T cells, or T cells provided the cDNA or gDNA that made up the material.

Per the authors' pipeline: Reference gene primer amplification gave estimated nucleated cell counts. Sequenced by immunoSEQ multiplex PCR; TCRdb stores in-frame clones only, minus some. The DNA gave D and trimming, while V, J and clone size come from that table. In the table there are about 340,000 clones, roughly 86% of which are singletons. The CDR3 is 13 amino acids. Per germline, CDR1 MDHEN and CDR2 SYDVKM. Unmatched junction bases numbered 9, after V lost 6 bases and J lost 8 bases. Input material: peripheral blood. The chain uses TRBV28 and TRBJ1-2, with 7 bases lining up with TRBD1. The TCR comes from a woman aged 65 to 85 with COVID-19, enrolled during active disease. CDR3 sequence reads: CASRTTGRGGYTF. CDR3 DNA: TGTGCCAGCAGGACGACAGGGCGTGGGGGCTACACCTTC.